This T cell receptor beta chain was recovered during a study of beta chain features in type 1 diabetes. Study summary: Cell yields, gender and age were comparable in patients and healthy donors. Study observations and caveats: Significant though moderate, a shortening of TCRB CDR3s appeared in all four CD4+ subsets of Type 1 diabetes patients.

As to this clone: Antigen unknown.

Trimming cost V 4 bases and J 1 base, with 14 bases left between them. Germline CDR1 reads SGHRS; CDR2 reads YFSETQ. CDR3 length: 15 residues. The isolated RNA, all of it, was reverse transcribed, so expressed TCRB transcripts were what got sequenced. Some clones are missing from TCRdb's copy, which holds only in-frame ones; the method was immunoSEQ multiplex PCR. Among about 340,000 clones listed, around 9% were seen once. The sequenced sample was central memory CD4+ T cells from blood. The rearrangement joins TRBV5-1 to TRBJ2-5, with D tentatively TRBD1 (6 bases). The sequence came from a man aged 30-40 years with type 1 diabetes. For the CDR3, the DNA is TGCGCCAGCAGCATCTCGCAGGGGAGCCAAGAGACCCAGTACTTC. Its translation is CASSISQGSQETQYF.